This TCR beta chain was identified during a study of Graves' ophthalmopathy and Graves' hyperthyroidism. At the level of the study: The stable label applied to hyperthyroidism with no ophthalmopathy within 18 months of follow-up. General observations from the study: Ophthalmopathy progression prediction by the model yielded a sensitivity of about 70% and a specificity of around 72%. Ophthalmopathy was separated from stable hyperthyroidism by a 13-signature model with roughly 91% sensitivity and about 79% specificity.

As to this clonotype: As yet, its antigen is unknown.

V dropped 5 bases and J dropped 5; count of bases not matched to a gene: 10. The CDR3 has 15 residues. Per the germline V gene, CDR1 is MNHNY and CDR2 is SVGAGI (reference sequence). Hyperthyroidism in these 18- to 65-year-old patients was newly diagnosed, lasting under 2 months. RNA transcripts provided the template for amplifying TCR beta CDR3 regions. Investigators did first-round RT-PCR with HTBI primers, then second-round multiplex PCR. Using its own MiXCR run on the multiplex PCR reads, TCRdb lists one record per CDR3 protein. The sample has over a million distinct CDR3 sequences; approximately 35% are singletons.

This clonotype was sampled from an adult man with Graves' hyperthyroidism. V usage is TRBV6-6 and J usage is TRBJ2-5; TRBD2 aligns across 8 bases. Material: peripheral blood or thyroid tissue (not recorded which). CDR3: CASSRTSTLGETQYF. Here the CDR3 DNA reads TGTGCCAGCAGTCGGACTAGCACCCTGGGGGAGACCCAGTACTTC.